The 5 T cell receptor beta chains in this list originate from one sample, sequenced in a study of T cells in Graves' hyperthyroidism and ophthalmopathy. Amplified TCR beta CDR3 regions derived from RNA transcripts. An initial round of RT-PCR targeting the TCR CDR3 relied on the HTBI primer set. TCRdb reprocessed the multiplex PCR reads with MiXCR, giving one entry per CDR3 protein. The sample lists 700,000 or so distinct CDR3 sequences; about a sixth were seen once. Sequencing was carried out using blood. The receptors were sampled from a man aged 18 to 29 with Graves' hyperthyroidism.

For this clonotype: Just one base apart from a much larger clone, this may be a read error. CDR3 protein: CASSLGGKGNEQYF. The CDR3 DNA reads as TGTGCCAGCAGTCTGGGGGGTAAAGGGAACGAGCAGTACTTC. The chain couples TRBV7-3 to TRBJ2-7; TRBD2 is a possible D gene (6 bases). There are 14 residues in the CDR3. The V end was cut by 6 bases, the J end by 5 bases, with 17 bases between. The germline V gene encodes CDR1 SGHTA and CDR2 FQGTGA.

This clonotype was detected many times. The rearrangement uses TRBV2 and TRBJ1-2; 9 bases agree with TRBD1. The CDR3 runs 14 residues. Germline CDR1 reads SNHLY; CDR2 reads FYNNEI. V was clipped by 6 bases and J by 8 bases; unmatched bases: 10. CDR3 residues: CASRSTGGVYGYTF. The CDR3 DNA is TGTGCCAGCAGGTCGACAGGGGGTGTATACGGCTACACCTTC.

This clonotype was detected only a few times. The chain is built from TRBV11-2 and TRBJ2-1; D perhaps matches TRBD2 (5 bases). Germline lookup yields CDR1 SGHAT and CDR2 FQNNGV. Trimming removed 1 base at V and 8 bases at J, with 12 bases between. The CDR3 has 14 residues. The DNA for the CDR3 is TGTGCCAGCAGCTTAGGCGTCGGGGTCGATGAGCAGTTCTTC. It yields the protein CASSLGVGVDEQFF.

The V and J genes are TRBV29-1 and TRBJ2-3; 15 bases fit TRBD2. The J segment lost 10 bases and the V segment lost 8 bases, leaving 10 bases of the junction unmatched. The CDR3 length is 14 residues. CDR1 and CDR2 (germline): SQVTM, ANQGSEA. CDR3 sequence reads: CSFRTSGRAAAQYF. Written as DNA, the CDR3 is TGCAGCTTCCGGACTAGCGGGAGGGCCGCGGCGCAGTATTTT.

The CDR3 DNA reads as TGCGCCAGCAGCTACGGGACAGGCGAATATAATTCACCCCTCCACTTT. Translating gives CASSYGTGEYNSPLHF. This chain links TRBV5-1 with TRBJ1-6; 8 bases match TRBD1. Germline V gene data show CDR1 as SGHRS and CDR2 as YFSETQ. V dropped 3 bases and J dropped 4; count of bases not matched to a gene: 6. The CDR3 consists of 16 residues.